This is a list of T cell receptor beta chains from one sample in a study of human T cells and chemical hapten exposure. One entry per CDR3 protein, called by TCRdb with MiXCR from the RACE reads. Here the sample spans about 42,000 distinct CDR3 sequences, about 9.8% being singletons. The sequencing here drew on whole blood, taken in connection with sensitization to the hapten diphenylcyclopropenone (DPC). The source of these receptors is a woman in her 40s with alopecia areata. Some clones in this sample may be carry-over from other donors' samples. Both conserved end residues are part of each CDR3. The order of the fields is D gene, J gene, V gene, CDR3 protein. The D gene is left open where the match is weak.

.,TRBJ1-1,TRBV10-3,CAISDMNVGNYEAFF
TRBD1,TRBJ2-2,TRBV24-1,CATSSSGQGNTGELFF
TRBD2,TRBJ2-1,TRBV4-1,CASSPLGLAGNEQFF
TRBD2,TRBJ2-3,TRBV5-1,CASSLTERGVFTDTQYF
.,TRBJ1-1,TRBV6-5,CVTRGWTEAFF
.,TRBJ2-5,TRBV28,CASSSTQGTQYF
.,TRBJ1-1,TRBV12-3/TRBV12-4,CASSFTSPGAEAFF
.,TRBJ2-1,TRBV7-2,CASSSQPYNEQFF
TRBD1,TRBJ1-1,TRBV18,CASSTGQGRTEAFF
.,TRBJ2-2,TRBV19,CASSMVFGELFF
.,TRBJ2-6,TRBV12-3/TRBV12-4,CASRSRGANSGANVLTF
.,TRBJ2-7,TRBV2,CASSRDTSYEQYF
.,TRBJ1-1,TRBV2,CASSVFRGTEAFF
.,TRBJ1-2,TRBV9,CASTITGGTNYGYTF
.,TRBJ2-1,TRBV5-1,CASSLGREQFF
TRBD1,TRBJ2-1,TRBV4-2,CASSQASTGGASNEQFF
TRBD1,TRBJ2-7,TRBV23-1,CASSRCDRVFSYEQYF
.,TRBJ1-1,TRBV20-1,CSAWTPLVHTEAFF
.,TRBJ2-6,TRBV20-1,CSARDLGHSGANVLTF
TRBD1,TRBJ2-1,TRBV4-2,CASSQDRAYNEQFF
.,TRBJ2-7,TRBV3-1,CASSLRGREQYF
TRBD1,TRBJ2-3,TRBV6-2/TRBV6-3,CASSYPRGYTDTQYF
TRBD1,TRBJ1-5,TRBV6-6,CASSRQGPSPQPQHF
TRBD2,TRBJ2-3,TRBV4-1,CASSQPAGDSTDTQYF
.,TRBJ2-7,TRBV28,CASNEETYEQYF
.,TRBJ1-1,TRBV7-3,CASSLEVITEAFF
.,TRBJ1-2,TRBV12-3/TRBV12-4,CASSKRTGNYGYTF
.,TRBJ2-7,TRBV5-1,CASSPTAFGSNSYEQYF